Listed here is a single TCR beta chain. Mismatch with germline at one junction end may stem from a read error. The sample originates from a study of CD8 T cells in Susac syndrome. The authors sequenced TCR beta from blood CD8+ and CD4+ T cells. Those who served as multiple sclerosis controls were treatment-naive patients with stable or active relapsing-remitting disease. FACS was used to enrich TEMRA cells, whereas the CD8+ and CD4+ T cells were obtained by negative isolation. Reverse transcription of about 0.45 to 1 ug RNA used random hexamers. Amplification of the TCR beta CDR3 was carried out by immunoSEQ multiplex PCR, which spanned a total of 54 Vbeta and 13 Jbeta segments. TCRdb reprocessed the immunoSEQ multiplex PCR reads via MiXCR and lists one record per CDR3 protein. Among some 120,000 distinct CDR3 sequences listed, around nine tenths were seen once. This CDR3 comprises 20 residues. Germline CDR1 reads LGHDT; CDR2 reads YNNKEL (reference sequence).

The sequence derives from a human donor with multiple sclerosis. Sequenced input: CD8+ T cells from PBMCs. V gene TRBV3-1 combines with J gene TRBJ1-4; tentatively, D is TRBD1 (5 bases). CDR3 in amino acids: CASSQAVFGGPTSTNEKLFF. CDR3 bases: TGTGCCAGCAGCCAAGCGGTGTTCGGGGGTCCGACCTCAACAAATGAAAAACTGTTTTTT.